These 18 T cell receptor beta chains were all obtained from the same sample, sequenced in a study of T cell repertoires in cytomegalovirus infection. Their antigens remain unidentified. TCRdb recomputed calls from the reads with MiXCR, one row per CDR3 protein. The sample lists a few hundred thousand distinct CDR3 sequences; less than 25% were seen once. This material consisted of cultured PBMCs, taken from culture after CMV antigen stimulation. Every receptor here comes from a human donor in good health (CMV status not recorded). Some clones in this sample may be carry-over from other donors' samples.

J is TRBJ1-5 and V is TRBV10-2; D ambiguous. Germline V lookup: CDR1 WSHSY, CDR2 SAAADI. The CDR3 consists of 15 residues. V gave up 2 bases and J gave up 0 bases, with 8 bases separating them. This CDR3 reads CASSENTNSNQPQHF. CDR3 DNA sequence: TGCGCCAGCAGTGAGAACACAAATAGCAATCAGCCCCAGCATTTT.

V and J are TRBV24-1 and TRBJ2-1; D not certain. The V and J ends lost 5 bases and 1 base respectively, with 5 bases between them. Germline V gene sequence: CDR1 KGHDR, CDR2 SFDVKD. The CDR3 runs 13 residues. CDR3 in DNA: TGTGCCACCAGTGTGAGGTCCTACAATGAGCAGTTCTTC. Translated, it gives CATSVRSYNEQFF.

The chain couples TRBV11-3 to TRBJ2-1; 8 bases map to TRBD2. This CDR3 region has 17 residues. Trimming at V came to 1 base and at J to 6 bases, leaving 11 bases not matched to a gene. Germline V gives CDR1 SGHNT, CDR2 YENEEA. The CDR3 here is CASSLANLAGYSNEQFF. CDR3 bases: TGTGCCAGCAGCTTAGCTAATCTAGCGGGTTACAGCAATGAGCAGTTCTTC.

This clonotype came up a few times. This chain joins TRBV24-1 and TRBJ2-1; D remains unclear. V was pared by 3 bases and J by 9 bases, with 14 bases between. This CDR3 spans 14 amino acids. Germline CDR1 and CDR2: KGHDR and SFDVKD. CDR3 coding DNA: TGTGCCACCAGTGATACTCCCTCGCGGCCTGAGCAGTTCTTC. It encodes CATSDTPSRPEQFF.

The CDR3 sequence is CASSESSVLARNIQYF. CDR3 nucleotide sequence: TGTGCCAGTAGTGAAAGCTCTGTCCTAGCGCGAAACATTCAGTACTTC. The chain links TRBV19 to TRBJ2-4; D is possibly TRBD2 (6 bases). This CDR3 has 16 residues. Trimming removed 5 bases at V and 6 bases at J, with 20 bases between. Germline V gene data show CDR1 as LNHDA and CDR2 as SQIVND (reference sequence). Drawing the rest from reference TRBV19 and TRBJ2-4, the complete variable domain is DGGITQSPKYLFRKEGQNVTLSCEQNLNHDAMYWYRQDPGQGLRLIYYSQIVNDFQKGDIAEGYSVSREKKESFPLTVTSAQKNPTAFYLCASSESSVLARNIQYFGAGTRLSVL.

The rearrangement joins TRBV7-2 to TRBJ1-2; 7 bases align to TRBD1. The germline CDR1 and CDR2 sequences are SGHTA and FQGNSA. The CDR3 is made up of 14 amino acids. Trimming removed 4 bases from V and 8 bases from J; junction bases left unmatched: 10. The CDR3 spells CASSSGQPLIGYTF. CDR3 bases: TGTGCCAGCAGCTCGGGACAGCCACTGATCGGCTACACCTTC.

In its sample, this clonotype was seen a few times. This rearrangement joins TRBV20-1 to TRBJ2-1, with no clear D. Looked up from germline, CDR1 is DFQATT and CDR2 is SNEGSKA (reference sequence). This CDR3 is 15 amino acids long. Trimming removed 3 bases from V and 0 bases from J, with 12 bases in between. CDR3 nucleotides: TGCAGTGCTAGGTACGCGTTTAGCTCCTACAATGAGCAGTTCTTC. It specifies CSARYAFSSYNEQFF.

This clonotype was found many times. The rearrangement uses TRBV6-5 and TRBJ2-2; no reliable D call. The CDR3 loop spans 15 amino acids. Germline CDR1 and CDR2: MNHEY and SVGAGI. The germline V and J ends were trimmed by 5 bases and 3 bases, with 13 bases remaining between them. CDR3 residues: CASSRSARDTGELFF. In DNA, the CDR3 is TGTGCCAGCAGTAGGTCGGCCCGGGACACCGGGGAGCTGTTTTTT.

In its sample, this clonotype was seen many times. The chain combines TRBV6-1 with TRBJ1-5; 10 bases align to TRBD1. Germline assignment: CDR1 MNHNS and CDR2 SASEGT. The J segment lost 5 bases and the V segment lost 0 bases, leaving 7 bases of the junction unmatched. This CDR3 has 17 residues. The CDR3 DNA reads TGTGCCAGCAGTGAAGCCCGAAGGGGGACAGGGGATCAGCCCCAGCATTTT. It codes for CASSEARRGTGDQPQHF.

This clonotype has a handful of counts. In nucleotides, the CDR3 is TGTGCCAGCAGTCCCCGGGAGCAAGAGACCCAGTACTTC. Protein sequence: CASSPREQETQYF. The chain links TRBV2 to TRBJ2-5; D is possibly TRBD2 (6 bases). Germline loops: CDR1 SNHLY, CDR2 FYNNEI. V lost 5 bases and J lost 2, with 9 bases in between. The CDR3 runs to 13 residues.

In this sample, this clonotype turned up many times. The chain uses TRBV7-2 and TRBJ2-5, with D maybe TRBD1 (6 bases). The CDR3 sequence is 16 residues long. CDR1 is SGHTA, CDR2 FQGNSA, per germline. Trimming cost V 4 bases and J 4 bases, with 19 bases left between them. The CDR3 here is CASSSLLGALAETQYF. In DNA, the CDR3 is TGTGCCAGCAGCTCCCTTTTGGGGGCGCTCGCAGAGACCCAGTACTTC.

This clonotype was detected many times. The chain recombines TRBV5-6 with TRBJ2-3; 11 bases match TRBD2. V gave up 2 bases and J gave up 1 base; unmatched junction bases: 0. The CDR3 is 15 residues long. The germline gives CDR1 SGHDT, CDR2 YYEEEE. This chain's CDR3 is CASSLLAGGTDTQYF. The DNA of the CDR3 is TGTGCCAGCAGCTTACTAGCGGGGGGCACAGATACGCAGTATTTT.

This chain connects TRBV20-1 to TRBJ2-1; the match to TRBD2 covers 7 bases. CDR1 and CDR2 from the germline V gene are DFQATT and SNEGSKA (reference sequence). This CDR3 is built from 15 residues. Trimming took 0 bases from V and 8 from J; bases not matched to a gene: 10. CDR3 sequence reads: CSARDPRGLGDEQFF. CDR3 in DNA: TGCAGTGCTAGAGATCCCCGCGGACTAGGCGATGAGCAGTTCTTC.

This clonotype appeared many times. This chain connects TRBV7-2 to TRBJ2-1; 8 bases agree with TRBD2. The germline CDR1 and CDR2 sequences are SGHTA and FQGNSA. After removal of 1 base from V and 3 bases from J, the junction contained 8 bases not matched to a gene. The CDR3 consists of 17 residues. The CDR3 reads CASSLEAGAANYNEQFF. DNA of the CDR3: TGTGCCAGCAGCTTAGAAGCGGGAGCGGCCAACTACAATGAGCAGTTCTTC.

A few counts support this clonotype. V is TRBV5-1 and J is TRBJ2-2, with 12 bases that match TRBD2. Germline assignment: CDR1 SGHRS and CDR2 YFSETQ. The V and J ends lost 1 base and 0 bases, in that order; junction bases with no gene match: 13. This CDR3 is built from 21 residues. The chain's CDR3 is CASSLPLRLAGETPNTGELFF. For the CDR3, the DNA is TGCGCCAGCAGCTTGCCGTTGAGACTAGCGGGAGAGACCCCGAACACCGGGGAGCTGTTTTTT.

This rearrangement joins TRBV19 to TRBJ2-4, with TRBD1 matching over 10 bases. CDR1 LNHDA and CDR2 SQIVND come from the germline V gene (reference sequence). The V gene end was trimmed by 10 bases and the J gene end by 0 bases; junction bases not matched to a gene: 6. This CDR3 region has 15 residues. The CDR3 is CATVGQGLAKNIQYF. In DNA form, the CDR3 reads TGTGCCACTGTGGGACAGGGGCTAGCCAAAAACATTCAGTACTTC.

V usage is TRBV27 and J usage is TRBJ2-1; 15 nucleotides agree with TRBD2. The CDR3 runs 14 residues. CDR1 is MNHEY and CDR2 is SMNVEV in the germline V gene (reference sequence). Trimming took 7 bases from V and 7 from J; bases not matched to a gene: 2. CDR3: CASTGTSGRNEQFF. CDR3 in DNA: TGTGCCAGCACCGGGACTAGCGGGAGGAATGAGCAGTTCTTC.

This clonotype was detected only a few times. The rearrangement joins TRBV5-4 to TRBJ2-1, with 9 bases matching TRBD2. Germline assignment: CDR1 SGHNT and CDR2 YYREEE (reference sequence). The CDR3 is 15 amino acids. V was clipped by 4 bases and J by 7 bases; unmatched bases: 9. CDR3 protein: CASSHVSREGNEQFF. CDR3 DNA: TGTGCCAGCAGCCACGTCTCGCGGGAGGGTAATGAGCAGTTCTTC.